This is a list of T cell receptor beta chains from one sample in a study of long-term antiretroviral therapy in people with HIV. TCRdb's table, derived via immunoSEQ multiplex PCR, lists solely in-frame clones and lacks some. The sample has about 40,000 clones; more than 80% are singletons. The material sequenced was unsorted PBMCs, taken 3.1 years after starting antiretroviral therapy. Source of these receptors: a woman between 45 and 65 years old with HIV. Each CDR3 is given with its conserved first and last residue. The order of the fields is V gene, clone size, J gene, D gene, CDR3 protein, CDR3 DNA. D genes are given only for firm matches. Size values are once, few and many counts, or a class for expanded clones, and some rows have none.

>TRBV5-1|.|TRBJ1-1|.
CASRKGDGPGNTEAFF
TGCGCCAGCAGAAAAGGTGACGGCCCAGGAAACACTGAAGCTTTCTTT
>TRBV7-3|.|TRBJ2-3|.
CASSFLGATDTQYF
TGTGCCAGCAGCTTTCTTGGTGCCACAGATACGCAGTATTTT
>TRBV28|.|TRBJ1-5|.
CASTPGKEPQHF
TGTGCCAGCACCCCCGGGAAGGAGCCCCAGCATTTT
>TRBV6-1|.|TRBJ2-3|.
CASSELRAQYF
TGTGCCAGCAGTGAGCTTAGGGCGCAGTATTTT
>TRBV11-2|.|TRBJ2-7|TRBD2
CASSFPSGTTLSYEQYF
TGTGCCAGCAGCTTCCCTTCCGGGACTACACTCTCCTACGAGCAGTACTTC
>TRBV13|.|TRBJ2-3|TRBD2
CASSTRLAGVTDTQYF
TGTGCCAGCAGCACTAGACTAGCGGGGGTCACAGATACGCAGTATTTT
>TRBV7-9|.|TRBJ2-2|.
CASSLPLRVVNAGELFF
TGTGCCAGCAGCTTGCCTCTCAGGGTGGTCAACGCCGGGGAGCTGTTTTTT
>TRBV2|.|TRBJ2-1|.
CASRVVRDGEQFF
TGTGCCAGCAGGGTCGTCAGGGACGGTGAGCAGTTCTTC
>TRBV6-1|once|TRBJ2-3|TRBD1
CASSPDRVTETQYF
TGTGCCAGCTCGCCGGACAGGGTCACAGAAACGCAGTATTTT
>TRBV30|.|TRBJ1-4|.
CAWKARGSNEKLFF
TGTGCCTGGAAAGCGAGAGGATCTAATGAAAAACTGTTTTTT
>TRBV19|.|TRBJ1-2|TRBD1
CASAPTGTFVGYGYTF
TGTGCCAGTGCCCCGACAGGGACCTTCGTAGGGTATGGCTACACCTTC
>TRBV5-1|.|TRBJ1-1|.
CASSFEGVETEAFF
TGCGCCAGCAGCTTCGAGGGGGTTGAGACTGAAGCTTTCTTT
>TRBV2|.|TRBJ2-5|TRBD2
CASRASGGRQETQYF
TGTGCCAGCAGGGCGAGCGGGGGCCGTCAAGAGACCCAGTACTTC
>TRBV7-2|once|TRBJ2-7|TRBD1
CASSSRTGDPYEQYF
TGTGCCAGCAGCTCACGGACAGGGGACCCCTACGAGCAGTACTTC